This entry is about one TCR beta chain. Here immunoSEQ multiplex PCR was the method, and the copy in TCRdb shows in-frame clones only, minus some. In the table there are 130,000 or so clones, 70% to 90% of which are singletons. This CDR3 spans 13 amino acids. V lost 4 bases, J lost 8 bases, and 14 bases lay in between. In germline, CDR1 is GTSNPN, CDR2 SVGIG (reference sequence). This sample is part of a study of control samples from healthy donors and cancer patients. V gene TRBV30 combines with J gene TRBJ1-4, with D possibly being TRBD1 (6 bases). The sequence derives from a man aged 45-65 years in good health. Sequencing was carried out using blood. The CDR3 here is CAWTSGVGEKLFF. In DNA, the CDR3 is TGTGCCTGGACCTCAGGGGTTGGGGAAAAACTGTTTTTT.